Listed here are 5 T cell receptor beta chains from one sample, sequenced in a study of beta chain features in type 1 diabetes (dated by TCRdb to the late 2010s). The study at large found these results: Type 1 diabetes patients showed a moderate but significant shortening of TCRB CDR3 length in all four CD4+ subsets.

The receptor library was made with the immunoSEQ multiplex PCR assay. The entire isolated RNA was reverse transcribed using the High Capacity cDNA Reverse Transcription Kit, and thus expressed TCRB transcripts were sequenced. The clones in this table, taken by TCRdb from immuneACCESS, are in-frame only. Not every clone is retained; where verified, under half of the shortfall comes from an unresolved V gene, and the cause of the rest is unknown. Recorded for this sample are hundreds of thousands of clones; over 11% of them occurred a single time. Just under 0.04% of the sample is held by the ten biggest clonotypes. No antigens are known for them. Input material: naive CD4+ T cells from blood. The cell subset or site label, read with the paper, signifies: true naive CD4+ T cells. Every receptor here comes from a man aged 18-30 years with type 1 diabetes.

The V gene is TRBV2, the J gene TRBJ1-5; 9 nucleotides match TRBD1. There are 15 residues in the CDR3. Germline CDR1 reads SNHLY; CDR2 reads FYNNEI. J lost 0 bases, V lost 6 bases, and 3 bases had no gene match. Written as DNA, the CDR3 is TGTGCCAGCAGCTTGACAGGGGGTAGCAATCAGCCCCAGCATTTT. This gives the protein CASSLTGGSNQPQHF.

There are a few counts of this clone. This specimen includes other DNA sequences encoding the same CDR3. J is TRBJ1-2 and V is TRBV18; D is unresolved. The V gene's germline CDR1 is KGHSH and CDR2 LQKENI. Trimming pared 3 bases from V and 8 bases from J, leaving 7 bases between. The CDR3 runs to 11 residues. The CDR3 DNA follows: TGTGCCAGCTCACCCGGAGAGGGCTACACCTTC. It specifies CASSPGEGYTF.

The chain uses TRBV29-1 and TRBJ2-3; D uncertain. The germline V gene has CDR1 SQVTM and CDR2 ANQGSEA. Deletions cut 3 bases from V and 6 bases from J, with 13 bases between. The CDR3 runs 13 residues. CDR3 in amino acids: CSVEAAREDTQYF. DNA of the CDR3: TGCAGCGTTGAGGCGGCTAGAGAGGATACGCAGTATTTT.

The sample holds a few counts of this clone. This chain joins TRBV29-1 and TRBJ2-7; D is unresolved. The CDR3 runs 12 residues. Germline V gene lookup returns CDR1 SQVTM and CDR2 ANQGSEA. Trimming removed 1 base from V and 4 bases from J, with 8 bases in between. The CDR3, as DNA: TGCAGCGTTGAAGTGCGGACGTACGAGCAGTACTTC. Translation: CSVEVRTYEQYF.

The chain combines TRBV7-2 with TRBJ2-7; D is unclear. V gave up 5 bases and J gave up 1 base, with 9 bases separating them. This CDR3 comprises 13 residues. Germline values: CDR1 SGHTA, CDR2 FQGNSA. CDR3 nucleotides: TGTGCCAGCAGCCACGACCGATCCTACGAGCAGTACTTC. Encoded protein: CASSHDRSYEQYF.